Listed below are T cell receptor beta chains from one sample, sequenced in a study of blood T cell repertoires in COVID-19. Clones were sequenced by immunoSEQ multiplex PCR, and TCRdb holds only the in-frame ones, with some missing. The sample has about 150,000 clones; around 80% are singletons. Input material: PBMCs or T cells enriched from blood (not recorded which). The receptors originated from a woman aged 50 to 65 who had recovered from COVID-19. CDR3s include the opening cysteine and the closing phenylalanine or tryptophan. The D gene is left open where the match is weak. Only some rows state a clone size, as once, few, many or a class for expanded clones.

cdr3_length	d_call	j_call	clone_size	v_call	cdr3_aa	cdr3_nt
14	TRBD1	TRBJ1-4	-	TRBV10-3	CAISEGTGNEKLFF	TGTGCCATCAGTGAAGGGACAGGGAATGAAAAACTGTTTTTT
15	-	TRBJ1-1	-	TRBV9	CASSVAGTGDTEAFF	TGTGCCAGCAGCGTAGCCGGGACGGGGGACACTGAAGCTTTCTTT
12	TRBD1	TRBJ1-6	-	TRBV29-1	CSASTGDSPLHF	TGCAGCGCAAGTACAGGGGATTCACCCCTCCACTTT
18	-	TRBJ1-6	-	TRBV2	CASSEDLQGTSCNSPLHF	TGTGCCAGCAGTGAAGATTTACAGGGAACCTCCTGTAATTCACCCCTCCACTTT
15	-	TRBJ2-1	-	TRBV11-3	CASSKKDSGRYEQFF	TGTGCCAGCAGCAAAAAGGACTCCGGGCGGTATGAGCAGTTCTTC
15	TRBD1	TRBJ2-7	-	TRBV28	CASSLGTAGESEQYF	TGTGCCAGCAGTTTAGGGACAGCAGGGGAGAGCGAGCAGTACTTC
15	TRBD1	TRBJ1-1	-	TRBV28	CASSQGQALNTEAFF	TGTGCCAGCAGTCAAGGACAGGCCTTGAACACTGAAGCTTTCTTT
15	TRBD1	TRBJ1-2	-	TRBV4-2	CASSQPGQSLYGYTF	TGTGCCAGCAGCCAGCCGGGACAGAGCCTTTATGGCTACACCTTC
13	TRBD1	TRBJ1-1	few	TRBV10-3	CAISESNEQGAFF	TGTGCCATCAGTGAGTCTAACGAACAGGGGGCTTTCTTT
17	TRBD1	TRBJ1-6	-	TRBV4-2	CASSQRDRGFGNSPLHF	TGTGCCAGCAGCCAACGCGACAGGGGTTTCGGTAATTCACCCCTCCACTTT
15	TRBD2	TRBJ2-3	-	TRBV7-2	CASSLTSGGTDTQYF	TGTGCCAGCAGCTTGACTAGCGGGGGGACAGATACGCAGTATTTT
13	-	TRBJ2-1	-	TRBV27	CASSLFGGNEQFF	TGTGCCAGCAGTTTATTCGGGGGAAATGAGCAGTTCTTC
16	TRBD1	TRBJ1-5	-	TRBV7-2	CASSYETGGADQPQHF	TGTGCCAGCAGCTATGAGACAGGGGGCGCGGATCAGCCCCAGCATTTT
16	TRBD2	TRBJ2-3	once	TRBV14	CASSQVVAGHTDTQYF	TGTGCCAGCAGCCAAGTCGTAGCGGGACACACAGATACGCAGTATTTT
15	-	TRBJ1-1	-	TRBV2	CASSAGLIQGAEAFF	TGTGCCAGCAGCGCAGGACTTATACAGGGCGCTGAAGCTTTCTTT
13	-	TRBJ2-7	-	TRBV6-1	CASSEGGIYEQYF	TGTGCCAGCAGTGAAGGCGGGATCTACGAGCAGTACTTC
15	-	TRBJ2-1	-	TRBV5-1	CASSLTRGILNEQFF	TGCGCCAGCAGCTTAACGAGGGGGATTTTGAATGAGCAGTTCTTC
13	TRBD1	TRBJ1-2	-	TRBV19	CASTAQGAWGYTF	TGTGCCAGTACCGCACAGGGGGCGTGGGGCTACACCTTC
16	TRBD1	TRBJ2-1	few	TRBV5-1	CASSLSSGSGGNEQFF	TGCGCCAGCAGCTTGTCATCAGGGTCAGGGGGCAATGAGCAGTTCTTC
13	-	TRBJ2-1	-	TRBV7-2	CASSLGVSNEQFF	TGTGCCAGCAGCTTAGGCGTCTCCAATGAGCAGTTCTTC
19	TRBD1	TRBJ1-2	few	TRBV3-1/TRBV3-2	CASSQDRFLPGQGAGGYTF	TGTGCCAGCAGCCAAGACCGATTTTTACCGGGACAGGGGGCCGGAGGCTACACCTTC
13	-	TRBJ1-1	-	TRBV10-3	CAISESGGHEAFF	TGTGCCATCAGTGAGTCAGGAGGGCATGAAGCTTTCTTT
16	-	TRBJ2-1	many	TRBV4-2	CASSQVGAESYNEQFF	TGTGCCAGCAGCCAAGTTGGGGCGGAGTCCTACAATGAGCAGTTCTTC
16	-	TRBJ2-6	once	TRBV5-4	CASSLDMESGANVLTF	TGTGCCAGCAGCTTGGATATGGAGTCCGGGGCCAACGTCCTGACTTTC
15	-	TRBJ2-7	-	TRBV4-1	CASSPQGGGSNEQYF	TGCGCCAGCAGCCCCCAGGGGGGCGGGTCGAACGAGCAGTACTTC
15	-	TRBJ2-1	-	TRBV9	CASSVGGLTYNEQFF	TGTGCCAGCAGCGTAGGGGGCTTAACTTACAATGAGCAGTTCTTC
15	-	TRBJ2-5	-	TRBV3-1/TRBV3-2	CASSQQGLGRETQYF	TGTGCCAGCAGCCAACAGGGCCTGGGGCGAGAGACCCAGTACTTC
14	-	TRBJ1-3	-	TRBV18	CASSNGTLGNTIYF	TGTGCCAGCTCAAACGGGACACTTGGAAACACCATATATTTT
14	-	TRBJ2-5	-	TRBV19	CASSMGGQQETQYF	TGTGCCAGTAGTATGGGGGGACAGCAAGAGACCCAGTACTTC
16	TRBD1	TRBJ2-6	-	TRBV10-3	CAVGTGRPSGANVLTF	TGTGCCGTCGGGACAGGTCGTCCCTCTGGGGCCAACGTCCTGACTTTC
14	TRBD1	TRBJ2-7	-	TRBV28	CASTKQDRGPEQYF	TGTGCCAGCACCAAACAGGACAGGGGGCCCGAGCAGTACTTC
12	-	TRBJ1-4	-	TRBV3-1/TRBV3-2	CASSQAGEKLFF	TGTGCCAGCAGCCAAGCCGGTGAAAAACTGTTTTTT
16	TRBD1	TRBJ1-5	-	TRBV3-1/TRBV3-2	CASSQRTGGAGQPQHF	TGTGCCAGCAGCCAACGGACAGGGGGCGCTGGACAGCCCCAGCATTTT
16	TRBD1	TRBJ1-2	few	TRBV5-8	CASSLGQGLLNYGYTF	TGTGCCAGCAGCCTGGGACAGGGGCTTCTTAACTATGGCTACACCTTC
14	TRBD1	TRBJ1-2	-	TRBV7-8	CASSPDQGEHGYTF	TGTGCCAGCAGCCCGGACCAGGGGGAACATGGCTACACCTTC
15	-	TRBJ1-5	-	TRBV7-2	CASSPETGFNQPQHF	TGTGCCAGCAGCCCCGAAACGGGGTTCAATCAGCCCCAGCATTTT
15	-	TRBJ1-1	-	TRBV28	CASSLLSGEITEAFF	TGTGCCAGCAGTTTATTGTCGGGGGAAATTACTGAAGCTTTCTTT
15	-	TRBJ1-1	-	TRBV5-1	CASSSTHSGDTEAFF	TGCGCCAGCAGCTCAACACATTCAGGGGACACTGAAGCTTTCTTT
15	-	TRBJ2-5	few	TRBV4-2	CASSQGGGDQETQYF	TGTGCCAGCAGCCAAGGCGGGGGCGACCAAGAGACCCAGTACTTC
15	TRBD2	TRBJ2-3	many	TRBV6-4	CASSRGSGGSDTQYF	TGTGCCAGCAGTCGAGGGAGCGGGGGCTCAGATACGCAGTATTTT
12	-	TRBJ2-3	-	TRBV29-1	CSVDGGTDTQYF	TGCAGCGTTGACGGGGGCACAGATACGCAGTATTTT
15	TRBD1	TRBJ1-2	once	TRBV7-9	CASTLWDRVTDGYTF	TGTGCCAGCACCCTCTGGGACAGGGTCACCGATGGCTACACCTTC
14	TRBD2	TRBJ2-5	once	TRBV2	CASGLLAGEQTQYF	TGTGCCAGCGGTCTACTAGCGGGGGAACAGACCCAGTACTTC
17	TRBD1	TRBJ1-5	-	TRBV10-3	CAISERGFGTANQPQHF	TGTGCCATCAGTGAAAGAGGGTTTGGGACAGCGAATCAGCCCCAGCATTTT
16	TRBD1	TRBJ2-1	-	TRBV5-1	CASSLIGMTGGNEQFF	TGCGCCAGCAGCTTAATTGGGATGACAGGGGGAAATGAGCAGTTCTTC
14	-	TRBJ1-1	-	TRBV11-3	CASSLGGPGAEAFF	TGTGCCAGCAGCTTAGGGGGCCCAGGAGCTGAAGCTTTCTTT
17	-	TRBJ1-5	-	TRBV7-3	CASSLTNRVDSNQPQHF	TGTGCCAGCAGCTTAACCAACAGGGTTGATAGCAATCAGCCCCAGCATTTT
15	-	TRBJ1-6	once	TRBV6-2/TRBV6-3	CASSYPGTQGSPLHF	TGTGCCAGCAGTTACCCCGGGACTCAAGGTTCACCCCTCCACTTT
13	-	TRBJ1-1	-	TRBV24-1	CATSDSMNTEAFF	TGTGCCACCAGTGATAGCATGAACACTGAAGCTTTCTTT
16	-	TRBJ2-1	-	TRBV4-1	CASSQEGGGSYNEQFF	TGCGCCAGCAGCCAAGAAGGCGGAGGCTCCTACAATGAGCAGTTCTTC
12	-	TRBJ1-2	-	TRBV28	CASNLEHYGYTF	TGTGCCAGCAACCTAGAGCACTATGGCTACACCTTC